Below are 17 T cell receptor beta chains sequenced from a single sample in a study of cytomegalovirus exposure and HLA in healthy donors (dated by TCRdb to the late 2010s). Library construction relied on the immunoSEQ multiplex PCR assay. A mixture of 60 forward primers for TCR Vbeta segments and 13 reverse primers for TCR Jbeta segments was used in the multiplex PCR. Here the immuneACCESS table is served through TCRdb, limited to in-frame sequences with V and J called. Missing clones are a known gap in these copies; in checked studies unresolved V genes cover under half, and the rest lacks a known reason. This sample has fewer than 200,000 clones in its table, and approximately 77% of those were observed once. About 7.4% of the sample is in the top ten clones. Input material: PBMCs. The origin of the receptors is a male donor in good health and CMV-seropositive.

The chain links TRBV25-1 to TRBJ1-2, with a possible D match to TRBD1 (5 bases). Germline V gives CDR1 MGHDK, CDR2 SYGVNS. Trimming removed 4 bases from V and 7 bases from J, with 13 bases in between. The CDR3 consists of 13 residues. The CDR3 here is CASSVTVEGGYTF. As DNA, the CDR3 is TGTGCCAGCAGTGTGACAGTGGAGGGTGGCTACACCTTC.

V and J are TRBV4-1 and TRBJ1-4; TRBD1 is a possible D gene (5 bases). V shed 4 bases and J shed 8 bases, with 17 bases lying between them. The CDR3 runs to 15 residues. Germline V CDR1 and CDR2: MGHRA, YSYEKL. CDR3 DNA: TGCGCCAGCAGCCTAACGGGACTCGGTGGGGAAAAACTGTTTTTT. This codes for CASSLTGLGGEKLFF.

This clone has only one observation. The chain has TRBV9 and TRBJ2-5, with D possibly TRBD1 on 5 matching bases. V was shortened by 0 bases and J by 3 bases, with 9 bases between the two germline ends. From germline, CDR1 is SGDLS and CDR2 YYNGEE. The length of the CDR3 is 14 residues. CDR3 residues: CASSVEGAEETQYF. The CDR3 DNA follows: TGTGCCAGCAGCGTAGAAGGGGCGGAAGAGACCCAGTACTTC. Variable domain in full (rest from reference TRBV9 and TRBJ2-5): DSGVTQTPKHLITATGQRVTLRCSPRSGDLSVYWYQQSLDQGLQFLIQYYNGEERAKGNILERFSAQQFPDLHSELNLSSLELGDSALYFCASSVEGAEETQYFGPGTRLLVL.

The chain couples TRBV7-3 to TRBJ2-1, with no clear D. V was shortened by 5 bases and J by 2 bases, with 16 bases between the two germline ends. Germline V gene lookup returns CDR1 SGHTA and CDR2 FQGTGA. The CDR3 is 16 residues long. Here the CDR3 DNA reads TGTGCCAGCAGCCCAAGGTTGGGCTTAGCCTACAATGAGCAGTTCTTC. It encodes CASSPRLGLAYNEQFF.

This clone was found a few times. J is TRBJ2-1 and V is TRBV19; TRBD1 agrees at 7 bases. This CDR3 spans 15 amino acids. Germline-derived CDR1 and CDR2 are LNHDA and SQIVND (reference sequence). J lost 10 bases, V lost 4 bases, and 13 bases had no gene match. CDR3 in DNA: TGTGCCAGTAGTACGGGACAGAACCTAGGGGGCGAGCAGTTCTTC. Its protein is CASSTGQNLGGEQFF.

A remark on this clone: A junction end diverges from the germline sequence, so it may reflect a read error. The chain links TRBV15 to TRBJ1-5; TRBD1 is a possible D gene (6 bases). The CDR3 has 12 residues. Germline V gene lookup returns CDR1 LNHNV and CDR2 YYDKDF (reference sequence). The CDR3 nucleotides are TGCGGCACAGGGAAGGGCAATCAGCCCCAGCATTTT. Protein product: CGTGKGNQPQHF. Full variable domain (outside the CDR3, taken from reference TRBV15 and TRBJ1-5): DAMVIQNPRYQVTQFGKPVTLSCSQTLNHNVMYWYQQKSSQAPKLLFHYYDKDFNNEADTPDNFQSRRPNTSFCFLDIRSPGLGDTAMYLCGTGKGNQPQHFGDGTRLSIL.

The chain couples TRBV27 to TRBJ1-5, with unresolved D. V lost 8 bases to trimming and J lost 9 bases, with 20 bases between them. The CDR3 contains 14 residues. Germline V gene data show CDR1 as MNHEY and CDR2 as SMNVEV (reference sequence). The CDR3 loop is CASSFDWYTGPQHF. In DNA form, the CDR3 reads TGTGCCAGCTCCTTTGACTGGTACACTGGGCCCCAGCATTTT.

V and J are TRBV4-1 and TRBJ1-2; the D gene is possibly TRBD1 (5 bases). The V end was cut by 2 bases, the J end by 8 bases, with 15 bases between. Germline V gene sequence: CDR1 MGHRA, CDR2 YSYEKL. This CDR3 is 14 amino acids long. CDR3 protein: CASSQTGPQGGYTF. CDR3 nucleotides: TGCGCCAGCAGCCAAACCGGGCCCCAGGGCGGCTACACCTTC.

The J gene is TRBJ1-2, the V gene TRBV7-9, with a weak D call TRBD1 (6 bases). CDR1 is SEHNR and CDR2 is FQNEAQ in the germline V gene (reference sequence). Trimming removed 5 bases at V and 6 bases at J, with 13 bases between. The CDR3 is made up of 13 amino acids. The CDR3 loop reads CASSGRQVDGYTF. CDR3 nucleotides: TGTGCCAGCAGCGGACGACAGGTAGATGGCTACACCTTC.

The genes are TRBV2 and TRBJ2-5, with TRBD2 matching over 10 bases. The CDR3 spans 13 residues. Germline assignment: CDR1 SNHLY and CDR2 FYNNEI. V was clipped by 3 bases and J by 9 bases; unmatched bases: 4. The CDR3 DNA reads TGTGCCAGCAGTGAGGGCAGCGGGGGGGCCCAGTACTTC. It specifies CASSEGSGGAQYF.

The CDR3, as DNA: TGCAGCATTAGACAGGGAGCCGAGCAGTACTTC. Protein product: CSIRQGAEQYF. The chain uses TRBV29-1 and TRBJ2-7, with TRBD1 identical over 7 bases. V was clipped by 8 bases and J by 6 bases; unmatched bases: 7. CDR3 length: 11 amino acids. Germline CDR1 SQVTM, CDR2 ANQGSEA.

The chain links TRBV7-9 to TRBJ1-1, with 9 bases fitting TRBD1. The CDR3 runs 15 residues. J lost 1 base, V lost 1 base, and 1 base had no gene match. The germline CDR1 and CDR2 sequences are SEHNR and FQNEAQ (reference sequence). CDR3 sequence (DNA): TGTGCCAGCAGCTTAGGGGACAGGGAGAACACTGAAGCTTTCTTT. As protein: CASSLGDRENTEAFF.

This clone was seen just once. The chain joins TRBV6-6 to TRBJ2-5; D is possibly TRBD1 (5 bases). Gene TRBJ2-7 matches the end of the DNA better, so the J call may be wrong. Germline loops: CDR1 MNHNY, CDR2 SVGAGI (reference sequence). The CDR3 covers 11 residues. CDR3 nucleotide sequence: TGTGCCAGCAGGGACATTTACGAGCAGTACTTC. This gives the protein CASRDIYEQYF.

The V call is TRBV5-6, the J call TRBJ1-2, with TRBD1 matching over 9 bases. This CDR3 is built from 15 residues. Trimming at V came to 1 base and at J to 3 bases, leaving 4 bases not matched to a gene. Germline-derived CDR1 and CDR2 are SGHDT and YYEEEE. CDR3 DNA: TGTGCCAGCAGCTTGTTCGGACAGGGGTACTATGGCTACACCTTC. As protein: CASSLFGQGYYGYTF.

The V and J genes are TRBV12-2 and TRBJ2-7; the table's TRBD1 call for D was not verified on the DNA. TRBV12-2 counts as a pseudogene. This CDR3 has 15 residues. The CDR3 reads CASRYITGQGNEQYF. In DNA, the CDR3 is TGTGCAAGTCGCTATATAACGGGACAGGGAAACGAGCAGTACTTC.

On this clone: One end of the junction varies from germline; a read error may be responsible. The chain has TRBV6-5 and TRBJ1-4, with 7 positions matching TRBD1. The germline V gene encodes CDR1 MNHEY and CDR2 SVGAGI. The CDR3 consists of 14 residues. CDR3: CAGSRGTDNEKLFF. As DNA, the CDR3 is TGTGCCGGCAGTCGCGGGACAGATAATGAAAAACTGTTTTTT.

The chain joins TRBV30 to TRBJ2-7; 8 bases are a match to TRBD2. The V gene end was trimmed by 0 bases and the J gene end by 5 bases; junction bases not matched to a gene: 6. Germline CDR1 and CDR2: GTSNPN and SVGIG (reference sequence). This CDR3 spans 14 amino acids. CDR3 residues: CAWSVSPGGDEQYF. The CDR3 nucleotides read TGTGCCTGGAGTGTCTCCCCGGGGGGGGACGAGCAGTACTTC.